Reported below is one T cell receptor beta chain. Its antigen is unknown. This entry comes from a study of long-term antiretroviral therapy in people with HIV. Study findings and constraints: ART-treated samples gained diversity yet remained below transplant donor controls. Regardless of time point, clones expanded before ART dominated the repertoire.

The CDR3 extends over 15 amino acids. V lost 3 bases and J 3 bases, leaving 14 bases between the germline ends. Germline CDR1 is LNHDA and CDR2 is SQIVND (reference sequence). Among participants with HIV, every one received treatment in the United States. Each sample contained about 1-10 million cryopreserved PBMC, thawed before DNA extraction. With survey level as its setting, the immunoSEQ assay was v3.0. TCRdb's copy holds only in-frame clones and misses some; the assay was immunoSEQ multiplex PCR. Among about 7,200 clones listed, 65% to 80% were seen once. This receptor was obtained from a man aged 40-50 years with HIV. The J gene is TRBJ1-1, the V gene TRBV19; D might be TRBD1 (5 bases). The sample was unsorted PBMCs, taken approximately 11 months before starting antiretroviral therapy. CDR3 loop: CASSIWTAGDTEAFF. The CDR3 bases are TGTGCCAGTAGTATCTGGACGGCGGGGGACACTGAAGCTTTCTTT.